Each of the 5 T cell receptor beta chains below was sequenced from the same sample in a study of beta chain features in type 1 diabetes. The study reverse transcribed the entire isolated RNA, so it sequenced expressed TCRB transcripts. Using immunoSEQ multiplex PCR, the repertoire was profiled, and TCRdb retains in-frame clones only, with some absent. The data contain 450,000 to 550,000 clones, 30% of them singletons. The material sequenced was naive CD4+ T cells from blood. The source of these receptors is a young man in good health.

The table lists this clone with a few counts. This chain joins TRBV7-2 and TRBJ2-7; D may be TRBD2 (6 bases). V was clipped by 5 bases and J by 6 bases, with 14 bases between them. Germline loops: CDR1 SGHTA, CDR2 FQGNSA. The CDR3 spans 13 residues. DNA for the CDR3: TGTGCCAGCAGCCTACTAGCAGCCAGCGAGCAGTACTTC. Translating it yields CASSLLAASEQYF.

J is TRBJ2-2 and V is TRBV5-1, with D unclear. From germline, CDR1 is SGHRS and CDR2 YFSETQ. V lost 4 bases, J lost 6 bases, and 4 bases lay in between. The CDR3 has 11 residues. The CDR3 DNA reads as TGCGCCAGCAGCCCGGCCGGGGAGCTGTTTTTT. Its protein is CASSPAGELFF.

The CDR3: CASSLGIRSTDTQYF. CDR3 DNA: TGTGCCAGCAGTTTAGGGATCAGGAGCACAGATACGCAGTATTTT. The chain is built from TRBV27 and TRBJ2-3, with D unclear. V shed 2 bases and J shed 0 bases, with 9 bases lying between them. The CDR3 spans 15 residues. Germline lookup yields CDR1 MNHEY and CDR2 SMNVEV (reference sequence).

A remark on this clone: Other DNA sequences in the sample encode the same CDR3. The chain employs TRBV5-1 and TRBJ2-5, with D unresolved. This CDR3 is built from 13 residues. Trimming took 0 bases from V and 3 from J, leaving 6 bases between them. CDR1 and CDR2 (germline): SGHRS, YFSETQ. CDR3 in DNA: TGCGCCAGCAGCTTGGGAAGTGAAGAGACCCAGTACTTC. Encoded protein: CASSLGSEETQYF.

This clone was found a few times. Other nucleotide sequences from this sample produce the same CDR3. This chain uses TRBV19 with TRBJ2-7; 10 bases match TRBD2. V was pared by 2 bases and J by 4 bases, with 2 bases of the junction left unmatched. This CDR3 has 14 residues. Germline values: CDR1 LNHDA, CDR2 SQIVND (reference sequence). The CDR3 protein is CASSILAGEYEQYF. Written as DNA, the CDR3 is TGTGCCAGTAGTATACTAGCGGGAGAATACGAGCAGTACTTC. The whole variable domain, remainder taken from reference TRBV19 and TRBJ2-7, is DGGITQSPKYLFRKEGQNVTLSCEQNLNHDAMYWYRQDPGQGLRLIYYSQIVNDFQKGDIAEGYSVSREKKESFPLTVTSAQKNPTAFYLCASSILAGEYEQYFGPGTRLTVT.